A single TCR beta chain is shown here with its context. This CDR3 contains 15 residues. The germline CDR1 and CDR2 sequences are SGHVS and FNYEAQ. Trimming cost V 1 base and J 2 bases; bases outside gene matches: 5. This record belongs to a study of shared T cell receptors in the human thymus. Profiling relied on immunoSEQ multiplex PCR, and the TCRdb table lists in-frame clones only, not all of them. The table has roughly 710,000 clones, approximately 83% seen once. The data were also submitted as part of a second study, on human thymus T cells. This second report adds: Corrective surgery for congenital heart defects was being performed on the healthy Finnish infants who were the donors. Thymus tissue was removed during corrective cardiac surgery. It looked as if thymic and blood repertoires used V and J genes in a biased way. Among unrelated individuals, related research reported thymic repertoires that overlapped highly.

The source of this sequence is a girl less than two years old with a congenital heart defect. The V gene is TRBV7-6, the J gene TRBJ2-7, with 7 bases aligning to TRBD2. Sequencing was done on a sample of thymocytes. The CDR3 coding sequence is TGTGCCAGCAGCTTAGGTGGCAGCGGGACCTACGAGCAGTACTTC. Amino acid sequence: CASSLGGSGTYEQYF.